This T cell receptor (beta chain) was found in a study of human T cells and chemical hapten exposure (dated by TCRdb to the early 2020s). For the study in its entirety: For sensitization, 2% DPC in acetone was applied to a roughly 2 cm by roughly 2 cm area of upper inner arm skin. Weekly therapeutic DPC doses were additionally applied to the scalp of patients throughout the roughly 23-week study period. Patch tests used Finn chambers with 0.01% DPC on the upper back, scored after 6 days by International Contact Dermatitis Research Group standards. Alopecia areata with under or over 50% scalp involvement, alopecia totalis and alopecia universalis were represented in the patient cohort, which was mostly female. Libraries were combined into a pool for sequencing, and differences in TCR yield between samples came mainly from small differences in library volumes within the pool. This study followed changes in the peripheral blood TCR repertoire in vivo during primary and secondary sensitization of alopecia patients to the hapten diphenylcyclopropenone (DPC). Blood was sampled from patients pre-sensitization (week 0) and at 2, 6 and about 24 weeks after DPC sensitization. Blood for TCR sequencing was provided by twenty-nine alopecia patients at one to four time points (pre-sensitization, 2, 6 and 24 weeks). Study-wide conclusions, independent of this receptor: Compared with pre-sensitization or healthy control sets, expanded TCRs formed significantly more large CDR3 similarity clusters, which is consistent with antigen-driven responses. Patch test score correlated positively with the number of PT1 expanded TCRs, reaching significance at thresholds 8, 16 and 32 but not at 4. Because every patient had alopecia, a presumed autoimmune disease, the patients' immune response might differ from that of healthy individuals. After repeated subsampling, changes were observed in the strength of the expansion versus patch-test correlation and in the threshold at which the correlation became significant. DPC sensitization did not change the number of TCRs with a frequency above 1 in 1000, and there was no evidence of changes in global repertoire structure.

As for this clonotype: Its binding antigen is unknown. Base qualities are not provided; no much larger clone lies one nucleotide away.

The V end loses 5 bases and the J end loses 3 bases, and a stretch of 14 bases separates them. Via the germline V gene (reference sequence), CDR1 is PRHDT and CDR2 FYEKMQ. The CDR3 numbers 14 residues from cysteine through phenylalanine. Only the CDR3 portion is preserved as DNA: 42 bases, with reading frame beginning at the first base. The time point tag for this specimen amounts to: patch test 2, 6 weeks after DPC sensitization. The treatment or condition label on this specimen signifies: therapeutic diphenylcyclopropenone sensitization with weekly scalp DPC. Blood at each patch-test visit was drawn before the patch test was applied. Patients were eligible if aged 18 to 70, diagnosed with alopecia and judged suitable for DPC therapy, and pregnant patients were excluded. Unfractionated whole blood was collected in Tempus Blood RNA tubes, and total RNA was extracted from that blood. The receptor library was made with RACE. Data came from a NextSeq 500. Library preparation attached unique molecular identifiers to individual cDNA molecules for quantitative, reproducible TCR counting. From each blood RNA sample, both TCR alpha and TCR beta chains were sequenced. The paper's data handling went like this. Samples had a median of about 90,000 TCRs, with a range from roughly 23,224 to 700,000. The Decombinator software suite was used to annotate V, J and CDR3 in the TCR reads. For PS versus PT1 abundance plots, all samples were subsampled to the same number of TCRs (28,000). TCRs were defined as expanded if absent before sensitization and observed at least eight times at the 2-week time point. TCRdb reran the public reads through fastp at Q25 and MiXCR, keeping productive beta chains. CDR3 protein sequences are deduplicated, and each keeps its most common genes and DNA. Here the V and J calls rest on TCRdb's processing, not on the authors' analysis. Here the sample has about 54,000 distinct CDR3 sequences; 9.5% to 10% occur a single time. The ten largest account for more than 1.5% of the sample.

This TCR came from a woman aged 45-60 years with alopecia areata. Some clones in this sample may be carry-over from other donors' samples. Recombination joined TRBV13 with TRBJ2-7, and perhaps TRBD2 as D gene, on 6 matching bases. The sample in question was whole blood, obtained in connection with sensitization to the hapten diphenylcyclopropenone (DPC). At the DNA level, the sequence is TGTGCCAGCAGCCGTTTCGGGACTGACTACGAGCAGTACTTC. Translated, this is CASSRFGTDYEQYF.